A selection of T cell receptor beta chains follows, all from one sample in a study of human T cells and chemical hapten exposure. A single record per CDR3 protein comes from TCRdb applying MiXCR to the RACE reads. The sample consists of 85,000 to 95,000 distinct CDR3 sequences, about 8.6% of them appearing once. Sequenced sample: whole blood. The receptors derive from a female donor in good health. Some clones in this sample may be carry-over from other donors' samples. CDR3s include the opening cysteine and the closing phenylalanine or tryptophan.

V gene: TRBV9; J gene: TRBJ2-7; CDR3 protein: CASSVDFGQDVSYEQYF
V gene: TRBV20-1; J gene: TRBJ2-1; CDR3 protein: CSASAGGNSGNEQFF
V gene: TRBV7-2; J gene: TRBJ2-1; CDR3 protein: CASSLLGSSYNEQFF
V gene: TRBV20-1; J gene: TRBJ2-7; CDR3 protein: CSARSIGSVGEQYF
V gene: TRBV6-5; J gene: TRBJ2-5; CDR3 protein: CASSYSGQKETQYF
V gene: TRBV7-3; J gene: TRBJ2-3; CDR3 protein: CASSYLAGGRSDTQYF
V gene: TRBV7-8; J gene: TRBJ1-3; CDR3 protein: CATGQDWNTIYF
V gene: TRBV7-2; J gene: TRBJ2-6; CDR3 protein: CASSLGGVGANVLTF
V gene: TRBV5-1; J gene: TRBJ2-6; CDR3 protein: CASSPVEGSGANVLTF
V gene: TRBV5-5; J gene: TRBJ1-1; CDR3 protein: CASSLITEAFF
V gene: TRBV5-1; J gene: TRBJ1-1; CDR3 protein: CASSLIDRSEEAFF
V gene: TRBV2; J gene: TRBJ2-7; CDR3 protein: CASSETGDPYEQYF
V gene: TRBV7-8; J gene: TRBJ1-5; CDR3 protein: CASSSGTGFDSNQPQHF
V gene: TRBV3-1; J gene: TRBJ1-4; CDR3 protein: CASSPLVGPPDEKLFF
V gene: TRBV19; J gene: TRBJ2-2; CDR3 protein: CVSSIAPGELFF
V gene: TRBV4-3; J gene: TRBJ1-6; CDR3 protein: CASSQAGRTYNSPLHF
V gene: TRBV6-1; J gene: TRBJ2-1; CDR3 protein: CASSPIGQGVNNEQFF
V gene: TRBV12-3/TRBV12-4; J gene: TRBJ2-1; CDR3 protein: CASSSSGRVDEQFF
V gene: TRBV6-6; J gene: TRBJ2-3; CDR3 protein: CASSYSTRTGIIDTQYF
V gene: TRBV27; J gene: TRBJ2-3; CDR3 protein: CASSPYLVTNTQYF
V gene: TRBV28; J gene: TRBJ2-5; CDR3 protein: CASTGPKETQYF
V gene: TRBV4-1; J gene: TRBJ2-5; CDR3 protein: CASSQDTVQETQYF